Listed here are 4 T cell receptor beta chains from one sample, sequenced in a study of cytomegalovirus exposure and HLA in healthy donors. The study ran its PCR with 60 Vbeta and 13 Jbeta primers. Produced via immunoSEQ multiplex PCR; TCRdb's table is partial and in-frame only. The sample includes about 140,000 clones, 76% of them seen just once. The sample consisted of PBMCs. The receptor set was obtained from a middle-aged man in good health and CMV-seronegative.

Remarks on this clone: At one end the junction does not follow the germline gene, possibly because of a read error. This sequence joins TRBV5-3 and TRBJ2-2, with D perhaps TRBD2 (7 bases). TRBV5-3 is identified as an open reading frame with a role that is uncertain. CDR3 size: 15 residues. This CDR3 reads CASSLEGGGAGELFF. As DNA, the CDR3 is TGTGCCAGCAGCTTGGAAGGGGGAGGGGCCGGGGAGCTGTTTTTT.

This clone occurred a few times. V usage is TRBV19 and J usage is TRBJ1-2; TRBD1 might be the D (5 bases). Trimming stripped 2 bases from V and 4 bases from J, with 11 bases between. Germline CDR1 is LNHDA and CDR2 is SQIVND (reference sequence). The length of the CDR3 is 14 residues. Here the CDR3 DNA reads TGTGCCAGTAGTATACAACAGGCCCTCTATGGCTACACCTTC. Its protein product is CASSIQQALYGYTF. Filled out from reference TRBV19 and TRBJ1-2, the complete variable domain reads DGGITQSPKYLFRKEGQNVTLSCEQNLNHDAMYWYRQDPGQGLRLIYYSQIVNDFQKGDIAEGYSVSREKKESFPLTVTSAQKNPTAFYLCASSIQQALYGYTFGSGTRLTVV.

The sample holds one count of this clone. V is TRBV9 and J is TRBJ2-1, with 9 nucleotides matching TRBD1. CDR3 size: 15 residues. Germline loops: CDR1 SGDLS, CDR2 YYNGEE. Trimming cost V 2 bases and J 3 bases; bases outside gene matches: 3. This CDR3 is CASSVTTGGYNEQFF. The CDR3 DNA reads TGTGCCAGCAGCGTCACGACAGGGGGCTACAATGAGCAGTTCTTC.

The chain links TRBV11-2 to TRBJ2-7; 7 positions agree with TRBD1. The germline V gene has CDR1 SGHAT and CDR2 FQNNGV. This CDR3 region has 15 residues. Trimming took 6 bases from V and 2 from J; bases not matched to a gene: 10. CDR3 loop: CASRQTDRVPYEQYF. DNA for the CDR3: TGTGCCAGCAGACAGACTGACAGGGTCCCCTACGAGCAGTACTTC.